This TCR beta chain was observed in a study of metastatic and nonmetastatic thyroid tumors. In the authors' workflow: Researchers built a distant-metastasis classifier for papillary thyroid cancer that drew on CDR3 differences across clinicopathological groups. TCRdb re-clonotyped the PCR reads through MiXCR. The V and J calls shown here were made by TCRdb, not taken from the authors' results. In the table there are some 20,000 clones, under 35% of which are singletons. Thyroid surgery took place with no prior treatment in any patient. This clone was seen only a few times. The CDR3 runs to 15 residues. Germline assignment: CDR1 MNHEY and CDR2 SMNVEV (reference sequence). V gave up 4 bases and J gave up 3 bases; unmatched junction bases: 4.

Sequenced material: blood. V is TRBV27 and J is TRBJ2-7; 12 nucleotides align to TRBD2. The TCR was taken from a female donor with papillary thyroid cancer or a benign thyroid nodule (not recorded which). Some clones in this sample may be carry-over from other donors' samples. The CDR3 DNA is TGTGCCAGCAGTTACCTAGCGGGAGGGTTCTACGAGCAGTACTTC. It is translated as CASSYLAGGFYEQYF.